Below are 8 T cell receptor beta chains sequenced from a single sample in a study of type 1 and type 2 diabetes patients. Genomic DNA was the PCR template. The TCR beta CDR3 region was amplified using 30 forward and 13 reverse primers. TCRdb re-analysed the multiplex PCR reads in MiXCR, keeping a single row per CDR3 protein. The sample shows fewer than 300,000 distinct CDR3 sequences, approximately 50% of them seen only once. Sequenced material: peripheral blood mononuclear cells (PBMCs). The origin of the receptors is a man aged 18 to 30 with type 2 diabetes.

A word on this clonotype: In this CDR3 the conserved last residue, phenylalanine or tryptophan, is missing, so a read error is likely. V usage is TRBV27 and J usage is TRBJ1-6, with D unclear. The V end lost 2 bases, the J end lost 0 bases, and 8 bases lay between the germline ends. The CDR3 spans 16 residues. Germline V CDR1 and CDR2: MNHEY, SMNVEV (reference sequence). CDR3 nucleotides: TGTGCCAGCAGTTTAACGGCAAGCTCCTATAATTCACCCCTCCACTCT. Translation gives CASSLTASSYNSPLHS.

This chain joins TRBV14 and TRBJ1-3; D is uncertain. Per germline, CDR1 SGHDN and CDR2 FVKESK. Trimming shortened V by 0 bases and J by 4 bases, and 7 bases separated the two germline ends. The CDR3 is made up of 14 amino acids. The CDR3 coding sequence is TGTGCCAGCAGCCAAGATTCATACGGAAACACCATATATTTT. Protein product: CASSQDSYGNTIYF. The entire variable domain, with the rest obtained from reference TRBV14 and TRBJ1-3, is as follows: EAGVTQFPSHSVIEKGQTVTLRCDPISGHDNLYWYRRVMGKEIKFLLHFVKESKQDESGMPNNRFLAERTGGTYSTLKVQPAELEDSGVYFCASSQDSYGNTIYFGEGSWLTVV.

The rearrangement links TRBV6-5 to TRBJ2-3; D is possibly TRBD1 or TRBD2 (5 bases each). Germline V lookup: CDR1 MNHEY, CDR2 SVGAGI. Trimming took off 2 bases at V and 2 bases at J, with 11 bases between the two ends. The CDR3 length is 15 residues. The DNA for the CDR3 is TGTGCCAGCAGTTACGGGACGAAACTCACAGATACGCAGTATTTT. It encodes CASSYGTKLTDTQYF.

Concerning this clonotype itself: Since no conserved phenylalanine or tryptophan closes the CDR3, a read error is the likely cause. CDR3: CATSDQAIRTDTQYV. The DNA for the CDR3 is TGTGCCACCAGTGACCAGGCGATACGCACAGATACGCAGTATGTT. The chain joins TRBV24-1 to TRBJ2-3; D is undetermined. The germline CDR1 and CDR2 sequences are KGHDR and SFDVKD. This CDR3 has 15 amino acids. Trimming shortened V by 4 bases and J by 1 base, and 11 bases separated the two germline ends.

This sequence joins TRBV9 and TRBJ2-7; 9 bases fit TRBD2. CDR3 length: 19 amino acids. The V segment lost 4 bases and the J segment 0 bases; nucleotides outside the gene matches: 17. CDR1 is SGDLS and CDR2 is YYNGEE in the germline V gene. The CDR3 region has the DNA TGTGCCAGCAGCCCGCGGAAGGGGGGAAGCGGGAGGAGCTCCTACGAGCAGTACTTC. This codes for CASSPRKGGSGRSSYEQYF.

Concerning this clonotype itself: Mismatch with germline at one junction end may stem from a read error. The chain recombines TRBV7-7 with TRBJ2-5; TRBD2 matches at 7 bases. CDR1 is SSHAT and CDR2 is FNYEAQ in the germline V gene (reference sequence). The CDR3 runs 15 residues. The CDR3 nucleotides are TGTGCTAGCAGCTTAGCTGGGGGGGACCAAGAGACCCAGTACTTC. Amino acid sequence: CASSLAGGDQETQYF.

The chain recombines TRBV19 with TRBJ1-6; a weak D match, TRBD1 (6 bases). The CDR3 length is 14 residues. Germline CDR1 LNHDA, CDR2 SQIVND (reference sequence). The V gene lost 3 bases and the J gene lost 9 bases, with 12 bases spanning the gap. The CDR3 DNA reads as TGTGCCAGTAGTATCCCAGGGGTTGGTTCACCCCTCCACTTT. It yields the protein CASSIPGVGSPLHF.

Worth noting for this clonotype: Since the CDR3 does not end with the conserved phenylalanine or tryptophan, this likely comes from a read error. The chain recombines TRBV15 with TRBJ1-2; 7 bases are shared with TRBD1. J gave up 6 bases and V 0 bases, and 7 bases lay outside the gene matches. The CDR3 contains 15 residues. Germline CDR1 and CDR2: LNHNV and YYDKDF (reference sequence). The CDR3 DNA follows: TGTGCCACCAGCAGAGATCGTAGGGGGCCGGATGGCTACACCTAC. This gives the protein CATSRDRRGPDGYTY.